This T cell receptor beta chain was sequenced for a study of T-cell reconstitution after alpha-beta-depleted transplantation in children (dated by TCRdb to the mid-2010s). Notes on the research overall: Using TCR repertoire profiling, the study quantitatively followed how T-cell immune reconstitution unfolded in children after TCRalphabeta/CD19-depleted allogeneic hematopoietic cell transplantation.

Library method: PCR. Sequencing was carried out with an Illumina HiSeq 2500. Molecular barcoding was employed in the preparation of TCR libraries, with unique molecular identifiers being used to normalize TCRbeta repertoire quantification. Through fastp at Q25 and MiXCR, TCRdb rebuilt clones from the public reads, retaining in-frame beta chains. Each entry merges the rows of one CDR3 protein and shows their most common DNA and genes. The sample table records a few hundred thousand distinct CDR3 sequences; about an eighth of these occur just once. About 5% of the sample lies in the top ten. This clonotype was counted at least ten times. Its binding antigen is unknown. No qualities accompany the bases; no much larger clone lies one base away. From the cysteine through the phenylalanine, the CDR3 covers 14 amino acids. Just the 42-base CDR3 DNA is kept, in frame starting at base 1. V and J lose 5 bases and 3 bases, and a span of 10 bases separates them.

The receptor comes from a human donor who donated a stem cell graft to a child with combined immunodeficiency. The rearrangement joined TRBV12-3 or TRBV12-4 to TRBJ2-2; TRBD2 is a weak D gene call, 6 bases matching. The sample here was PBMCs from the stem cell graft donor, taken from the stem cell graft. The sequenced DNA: TGTGCCAGCAGTGGAGGGCCGGACACCGGGGAGCTGTTTTTT. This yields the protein CASSGGPDTGELFF.